Listed below are T cell receptor beta chains from one sample, sequenced in a study of cytomegalovirus exposure and HLA in healthy donors. The table came from immunoSEQ multiplex PCR; TCRdb's copy has only in-frame clones and leaves some out. This sample has around 92,000 clones, with around 84% found just once. The sample was PBMCs. All receptors come from a man younger than 35 in good health and CMV-seronegative. The conserved cysteine and the conserved F or W are not part of the CDR3 here. Size is stated for part of the rows, as once, few or many counts, or as a class when the clone is expanded.

>.|TRBV7-9
ASSSEYGYT
>.|TRBV6-1
ASSEAGTLNQPQH
>.|TRBV5-1
ASSLLASGSGANVLT
>.|TRBV6-5
ASPPRGANTEAF
>.|TRBV6-1
ASRGGGMNEKLF
>.|TRBV30
AWRGGTWGKEQY
>.|TRBV5-1
ASSLATGFTDTQY
>.|TRBV4-2
ASSQGANGGARKTQY
>.|TRBV9
ASSPRTAPNYGYT
>few|TRBV19
ASRRGYNEQF
>.|TRBV30
AWSVERSLAKNIQY
>.|TRBV18
ASSPPGANIQTEAF
>.|TRBV5-6
ASSPWRDRGTGGYT
>.|TRBV7-3
ASSLSNTGTSPLH
>.|TRBV10-3
ASTPGEGFSNQPQH
>.|TRBV6-5
ASSSTTQTAYNEQF
>once|TRBV19
ASSIEGVNQPQH
>.|TRBV5-1
ASSEYSNPPLIYGYT
>.|TRBV7-6
ASSLLAPHGVSGNTIY
>few|TRBV5-1
ASCLAGQGGSTDTQY
>.|TRBV10-1
ASRSSGQGTLF
>.|TRBV14
ASSQGRGRALAKNIQY
>.|TRBV5-1
ASRVWDPGQETQY
>.|TRBV29-1
SVEPTGRGEQY
>.|TRBV18
ASSPGTGGVTDTQY
>.|TRBV30
ALKRGLGTGGYEQY
>.|TRBV4-2
ASSQDLNGENSPLH
>.|TRBV19
ASSMGQGADYGYT
>.|TRBV19
ASSIFPGVTEAF
>.|TRBV2
ALREASYEQY
>few|TRBV5-1
ASSTTGATEAF
>.|TRBV9
ASSAKGLAVRTDTQY
>.|TRBV10-2
ASSEETHEQY
>.|TRBV18
ASSPPATDTQY
>.|TRBV9
ASSVEASGVGELF
>.|TRBV7-3
ASSLGDRDTDTQY
>.|TRBV6-1
ASSEMGQALSPLH
>.|TRBV6-1
ASSADRSLYQPQH
>.|TRBV7-9
ASSFPGSPWY
>.|TRBV28
ASSSWTGVNEQY
>.|TRBV27
ASSLYRDSYEQY
>.|TRBV5-1
ASGQGLQETQY
>.|TRBV7-9
SSSPSGQSVYYEQY